The table lists the clone carrying this TCR beta chain with a count of one. Its target is not known. These data come from a study of PD-L1 blockade in urothelial cancer. In the study overall: The patients had undergone anywhere from 0 to 3 prior chemotherapy regimens. At 6 weeks and at 3 weeks (second dose) after treatment start, blood was analyzed. Blood samples had a median of roughly 140,000 T cells, roughly 84,000 unique TCRs, and clonality approximately 0.086.

The method was immunoSEQ multiplex PCR; TCRdb's version includes in-frame clones alone and lacks a portion of them. This table has about 56,000 clones, about 86% appearing once. The study's findings and limits: For durable-benefit patients, tumor-associated blood clones expanded more at 3 weeks.

The CDR3 length is 15 residues. Germline CDR1 reads SGDLS; CDR2 reads YYNGEE. V was shortened by 0 bases and J by 4 bases, with 10 bases between the two germline ends. The chain carries TRBV9 and TRBJ2-2; D unclear. The source was PBMCs, collected around atezolizumab (anti-PD-L1) treatment. The TCR originated in a man aged 45-60 years with urothelial cancer. In DNA, the CDR3 is TGTGCCAGCAGCGTAGTGTCCTCGGGCACCGGGGAGCTGTTTTTT. This codes for CASSVVSSGTGELFF.